This TCR beta chain came from a study of Tregs in tolerant kidney transplant recipients. Study observations and caveats: Tregs expanded with activated donor B cells seemed most donor-specific.

On this clone itself: Its antigen remains unidentified. Coverage ceases 3 residues before the CDR3 finishes, and the germline J gene fills in the end.

The V gene lost 6 bases and the J gene lost 6 bases, with 18 bases spanning the gap. This CDR3 is 14 amino acids long. Germline V gene lookup returns CDR1 DFQATT and CDR2 SNEGSKA (reference sequence). Data came from immunoSEQ multiplex PCR; TCRdb stores just in-frame clones and leaves some out. This sample's table reports some 15,000 clones. Recipients received nonmyeloablative bone marrow transplants from related graft donors, with transient mixed chimerism. V and J are TRBV20-1 and TRBJ2-1; D unclear. This material consisted of CD8+ T cells from blood (PBMCs), taken 6 months after the transplant. This sequence originates from a human patient who received a combined kidney and bone marrow transplant. Some of these T cells may belong to the graft donor. The DNA read from the CDR3 is TGCAGTGCGAACGTCGCAGTTCGATCCAATGAG. Translation: CSANVAVRSNE. The CDR3 reads in full as CSANVAVRSNEQFF.